This T cell receptor beta chain stems from a study of cytomegalovirus exposure and HLA in healthy donors. The wider study: The same platform was used for the roughly 120 validation repertoires as for the approximately 670 first-cohort repertoires, as reported in a later analysis. The study's findings and limits: Subsequent analysis showed first-cohort TCR clusters tending to co-occur in 120 or so validation repertoires. Most TCR sequences were rare, but some public TCRs occurred in many donors.

Profiling relied on immunoSEQ multiplex PCR, and the TCRdb table lists in-frame clones only, not all of them. Seen here are 190,000 or so clones, around 83% observed once, and the top ten hold roughly 13%. In regard to this clone: The antigen is unknown.

The CDR3 sequence is 12 residues long. The V and J ends lost 2 bases and 5 bases respectively, with 4 bases between them. Looked up from germline, CDR1 is SGHRS and CDR2 is YFSETQ. The chain has TRBV5-1 and TRBJ2-2; no firm D call. The clonotype was recovered from a woman between 25 and 40 years old in good health and CMV-seropositive. The sample comprised PBMCs. CDR3 residues: CASSFQTGELFF. The CDR3 region has the DNA TGCGCCAGCAGCTTCCAGACCGGGGAGCTGTTTTTT.